This T cell receptor beta chain was identified in a study of shared clonotypes between healthy human individuals. Study results and caveats: Incompleteness in sorted-subset sequencing, despite large depth, was shown by rarefaction.

Using immunoSEQ multiplex PCR, the repertoire was profiled, and TCRdb retains in-frame clones only, with some absent. The data show more than 2,000,000 clones, more than 85% seen once. Details on this clone: Antigen unknown. Other nucleotide sequences from this sample produce the same CDR3.

V lost 6 bases, J lost 2 bases, and 10 bases lay in between. This CDR3 comprises 13 residues. From germline, CDR1 is MNHEY and CDR2 SVGAGI. The chain uses TRBV6-5 and TRBJ1-2; a weak D match, TRBD1 (6 bases). The sequence was obtained from a young man in good health. Some clones in this sample may be carry-over from other donors' samples. Sequenced sample: naive CD4+ T cells from PBMCs. Subset meaning: CD45RA+ positively selected. CDR3 residues: CASRRDNNYGYTF. CDR3 nucleotides: TGTGCCAGCAGGAGGGACAACAACTATGGCTACACCTTC.